Listed below are T cell receptor beta chains from one sample, sequenced in a study of T-cell memory formation after mild COVID-19. MiXCR, applied by TCRdb to the 5' RACE reads, yields one record per CDR3 protein. This sample yields fewer than 200,000 distinct CDR3 sequences, of which approximately 17% are seen a single time; roughly 3.9% belongs to the top ten. The sequencing sample was made of PBMCs or a T cell subset sorted from them (not recorded which). Every receptor here comes from a man between 18 and 35 years old who had mild COVID-19 (a few samples of this study predate the infection). Cell type and time point are not known. CDR3s include the opening cysteine and the closing phenylalanine or tryptophan. Fields, in order: V gene, CDR3 length, D gene, clone size, J gene, CDR3 DNA, CDR3 protein. A D gene is named only where the DNA matches it firmly. The size of a clone is reported for some rows only, either as once, few or many, or as a class for expanded clones.

V: TRBV5-4
length: 14
D: -
size: -
J: TRBJ2-3
DNA: TGTGCCAGCAGCTTGCCCCTTAGCACAGATACGCAGTATTTT
CDR3: CASSLPLSTDTQYF

V: TRBV4-1
length: 17
D: -
size: -
J: TRBJ2-4
DNA: TGCGCCAGCAGACGATACCTTCCCGAAGAAGCCAAAAACATTCAGTACTTC
CDR3: CASRRYLPEEAKNIQYF

V: TRBV5-1
length: 14
D: -
size: many
J: TRBJ1-6
DNA: TGCGCCAGCAGCCACAGGGAAAGGAATTCACCCCTCCACTTT
CDR3: CASSHRERNSPLHF

V: TRBV12-3/TRBV12-4
length: 11
D: -
size: many
J: TRBJ2-5
DNA: TGTGCCAGCAGTTTTTCTGAGACCCAGTACTTC
CDR3: CASSFSETQYF

V: TRBV3-1
length: 14
D: -
size: -
J: TRBJ1-2
DNA: TGTGCCAGCAGCCAAGAGGGGGGCTCCTATGGCTACACCTTC
CDR3: CASSQEGGSYGYTF

V: TRBV6-5
length: 13
D: TRBD1
size: -
J: TRBJ1-1
DNA: TGTGCCAGCAGTGGACAGGCTTGGACTGAAGCTTACTTT
CDR3: CASSGQAWTEAYF

V: TRBV12-3/TRBV12-4
length: 12
D: -
size: -
J: TRBJ2-5
DNA: TGTGCCAGCAGTTTCAGGATAGAGACCCAGTACTTC
CDR3: CASSFRIETQYF

V: TRBV7-9
length: 15
D: -
size: -
J: TRBJ2-3
DNA: TGTGCCAGCAGCTCCGGAAGCGGCTACACAGATACGCAGTATTTT
CDR3: CASSSGSGYTDTQYF

V: TRBV6-5
length: 15
D: -
size: many
J: TRBJ1-1
DNA: TGTGCCAGCAGTTACAGGTCGGCAGGGGCCACTGAAGCTTTCTTT
CDR3: CASSYRSAGATEAFF

V: TRBV4-3
length: 14
D: -
size: -
J: TRBJ2-7
DNA: TGCGCCAGCAGCCAAGGAAGGGTGTATTACGAGCAGTACTTC
CDR3: CASSQGRVYYEQYF

V: TRBV6-2/TRBV6-3
length: 13
D: TRBD1
size: few
J: TRBJ2-5
DNA: TGTGCCAGCAGCACCGGGACAGGGGAGACCCAGTACTTC
CDR3: CASSTGTGETQYF

V: TRBV20-1
length: 15
D: TRBD2
size: few
J: TRBJ2-3
DNA: TGCAGTGCTAGAGATAGCGGGGGGAGCACAGATACGCAGTATTTT
CDR3: CSARDSGGSTDTQYF

V: TRBV7-2
length: 14
D: -
size: few
J: TRBJ1-4
DNA: TGTGCCAGCAGCTGGGGGGGGAGGAAAGAAAAACTGTTTTTT
CDR3: CASSWGGRKEKLFF

V: TRBV12-3/TRBV12-4
length: 14
D: TRBD1
size: -
J: TRBJ1-1
DNA: TGTGCCAGCAGTTTTGTACAGGGGTACACTGAAGCTTTCTTT
CDR3: CASSFVQGYTEAFF

V: TRBV12-3/TRBV12-4
length: 13
D: -
size: few
J: TRBJ1-1
DNA: TGTGCCAGCAGTTCCGGTTTGGTCACTGAAGCTTTCTTT
CDR3: CASSSGLVTEAFF

V: TRBV19
length: 14
D: TRBD2
size: few
J: TRBJ2-3
DNA: TGTGCCAGTAGTAGTAGCGGGGGGGCGGATACGCAGTATTTT
CDR3: CASSSSGGADTQYF

V: TRBV30
length: 13
D: -
size: -
J: TRBJ1-4
DNA: TGTGCCTGGAGTGAGGACAGTAATGAAAAACTGTTTTTT
CDR3: CAWSEDSNEKLFF

V: TRBV9
length: 14
D: -
size: -
J: TRBJ2-2
DNA: TGTGCCAGCAGCGCCGGGACTGTTCCCGGGGAGCTGTTTTTT
CDR3: CASSAGTVPGELFF

V: TRBV12-3/TRBV12-4
length: 13
D: TRBD1
size: few
J: TRBJ1-1
DNA: TGTGCCAGCAGTTTTACAGGGGTCACTGAAGCTTTCTTT
CDR3: CASSFTGVTEAFF

V: TRBV9
length: 15
D: -
size: -
J: TRBJ1-3
DNA: TGTGCCAGCAGCGTAGACACATCCTCTGGAAACACCATATATTTT
CDR3: CASSVDTSSGNTIYF

V: TRBV7-3
length: 16
D: TRBD1
size: few
J: TRBJ2-2
DNA: TGTGCCAGCAGCTTAAATACAGGGGATAACACCGGGGAGCTGTTTTTT
CDR3: CASSLNTGDNTGELFF

V: TRBV18
length: 15
D: -
size: -
J: TRBJ2-7
DNA: TGTGCCAGCTCACCCGGCGTGGTGGGGATCTACGAGCAGTACTTC
CDR3: CASSPGVVGIYEQYF

V: TRBV7-9
length: 14
D: -
size: -
J: TRBJ2-5
DNA: TGTGCCAGCAGCTTAGTTCCTAGCATAGAGACCCAGTACTTC
CDR3: CASSLVPSIETQYF

V: TRBV6-6
length: 13
D: -
size: few
J: TRBJ1-3
DNA: TGTGCCAGCAAGGGGACCTCTGGAAACACCATATATTTT
CDR3: CASKGTSGNTIYF

V: TRBV2
length: 13
D: -
size: -
J: TRBJ1-5
DNA: TGTGCCAGCTCATCGGAGTGGAATCAGCCCCAGCATTTT
CDR3: CASSSEWNQPQHF

V: TRBV7-2
length: 18
D: TRBD2
size: -
J: TRBJ2-3
DNA: TGTGCCAGCAGCTTAGTAGGCTGGACTAGACCTAGCACAGATACGCAGTATTTT
CDR3: CASSLVGWTRPSTDTQYF

V: TRBV19
length: 12
D: -
size: -
J: TRBJ1-1
DNA: TGTGCCAGTAGTCCCCGTGAGGGTGGGGCTTTCTTT
CDR3: CASSPREGGAFF

V: TRBV15
length: 13
D: -
size: -
J: TRBJ1-4
DNA: TGTGCCACCGCCGGCAGGTTTAATGAAAAACTGTTTTTT
CDR3: CATAGRFNEKLFF

V: TRBV15
length: 15
D: -
size: -
J: TRBJ1-1
DNA: TGTGCCACCAGCAAATCACCCCAAGGGAACACTGAAGCTTTCTTT
CDR3: CATSKSPQGNTEAFF

V: TRBV6-2/TRBV6-3
length: 14
D: -
size: -
J: TRBJ2-6
DNA: TGTGCCAGCACGACGGGGGTCTGGGCCAACGTCCTGACTTTC
CDR3: CASTTGVWANVLTF

V: TRBV7-8
length: 12
D: -
size: -
J: TRBJ2-3
DNA: TGTGCCAGCAGCCCGCGGAACCCATCGCAGTATTTT
CDR3: CASSPRNPSQYF

V: TRBV6-4
length: 15
D: -
size: -
J: TRBJ2-2
DNA: TGTGCCAGCAGTGAGGATACCCGTTACACCGGGGAGCTGTTTTTT
CDR3: CASSEDTRYTGELFF

V: TRBV10-3
length: 15
D: -
size: -
J: TRBJ2-7
DNA: TGTGCCACCAGAGGAGATAGACAGGGAGGAAACGAGCAGTACTTC
CDR3: CATRGDRQGGNEQYF

V: TRBV5-6
length: 15
D: -
size: many
J: TRBJ2-3
DNA: TGTGCCAGCAGCTTGGTGGGGGCGCACGGGGATACGCAGTATTTT
CDR3: CASSLVGAHGDTQYF

V: TRBV5-1
length: 16
D: -
size: many
J: TRBJ2-5
DNA: TGCGCCAGCAGCTTGCTGCCCCTTGGGCAGAAAGAGACCCAGTACTTC
CDR3: CASSLLPLGQKETQYF

V: TRBV20-1
length: 15
D: TRBD2
size: few
J: TRBJ2-3
DNA: TGCAGTGCTGGGACTAGCGGGTCCGGCACAGATACGCAGTATTTT
CDR3: CSAGTSGSGTDTQYF

V: TRBV11-2
length: 14
D: -
size: -
J: TRBJ2-5
DNA: TGTGCCAGCAGCAACGGGTGGTCCCAAGAGACCCAGTACTTC
CDR3: CASSNGWSQETQYF

V: TRBV5-1
length: 13
D: -
size: -
J: TRBJ1-2
DNA: TGCGCCAGCAGCTTCGGCGGAGACTATGGCTACACCTTC
CDR3: CASSFGGDYGYTF

V: TRBV12-3/TRBV12-4
length: 12
D: -
size: -
J: TRBJ1-1
DNA: TGTGCCAGCAGTTTAATGATGACTGAAGCTTTCTTT
CDR3: CASSLMMTEAFF

V: TRBV7-2
length: 15
D: -
size: -
J: TRBJ1-4
DNA: TGTGCCAGCAGCCGAGGACAGACTAAACATGAAAAACTGTTTTTT
CDR3: CASSRGQTKHEKLFF

V: TRBV28
length: 14
D: -
size: many
J: TRBJ2-5
DNA: TGTGCCAGCAGTTTAGCCACCCTTCGAGAGACCCAGTACTTC
CDR3: CASSLATLRETQYF

V: TRBV7-9
length: 14
D: -
size: -
J: TRBJ1-6
DNA: TGTGCCAGCAGCCACCGCACCCTAAATTCACCCCTCCACTTT
CDR3: CASSHRTLNSPLHF

V: TRBV3-1
length: 17
D: -
size: few
J: TRBJ2-1
DNA: TGTGCCAGCAGCCCAAGGTTTAGGGCGTCCGCCTACAATGAGCAGTTCTTC
CDR3: CASSPRFRASAYNEQFF

V: TRBV5-1
length: 16
D: TRBD1
size: -
J: TRBJ1-2
DNA: TGCGCCAGCAGCAGTCGGACAGGGGGGCATAACTATGGCTACACCTTC
CDR3: CASSSRTGGHNYGYTF

V: TRBV5-1
length: 18
D: TRBD1
size: -
J: TRBJ2-6
DNA: TGCGCCAGCAGGCGGCGGGACAGGACCTTCTCTGGGGCCAACGTCCTGACTTTC
CDR3: CASRRRDRTFSGANVLTF

V: TRBV18
length: 13
D: -
size: -
J: TRBJ2-5
DNA: TGTGCCAGCTCACCAGAGGGGGTCGAGACCCAGTACTTC
CDR3: CASSPEGVETQYF

V: TRBV6-5
length: 11
D: -
size: few
J: TRBJ1-6
DNA: TGTGCCAGCAGCGACCTTGAAGCCCTCCACTTT
CDR3: CASSDLEALHF

V: TRBV5-1
length: 18
D: -
size: few
J: TRBJ1-4
DNA: TGCGCCAGCAGCTTGGCCAGGGGCGGCTTTGCAACTAATGAAAAACTGTTTTTT
CDR3: CASSLARGGFATNEKLFF

V: TRBV7-2
length: 15
D: -
size: -
J: TRBJ1-5
DNA: TGTGCCAGCAGCCCCTCCGGGTCGGGGAATCAGCCCCAGCATTTT
CDR3: CASSPSGSGNQPQHF

V: TRBV5-6
length: 13
D: -
size: few
J: TRBJ1-5
DNA: TGTGCCAGCAGCCCGGGGCCCAATCAGCCCCAGCATTTT
CDR3: CASSPGPNQPQHF

V: TRBV18
length: 18
D: -
size: few
J: TRBJ1-2
DNA: TGTGCCAGCTCACCACCGAAGGACAGCAGAACCGCGAACTATGGCTACACCTTC
CDR3: CASSPPKDSRTANYGYTF

V: TRBV12-3/TRBV12-4
length: 13
D: -
size: -
J: TRBJ2-5
DNA: TGTGCCAGCAGGCTGAGTGCCTCGGAGACCCAGTACTTC
CDR3: CASRLSASETQYF

V: TRBV4-1
length: 15
D: -
size: many
J: TRBJ2-3
DNA: TGCGCCAGCAGCCAGTGGGGACAAAGCACAGATACGCAGTATTTT
CDR3: CASSQWGQSTDTQYF